The sequence of this T cell receptor (beta chain) was determined in a study of blood T cells in healthy people across ages. CDR1 is SSHAT, CDR2 FNYEAQ, per germline (reference sequence). CDR3 size: 14 residues. Only a few counts were recorded for this clonotype. The junction and the germline gene differ at one end; a read error may be behind it. Combining a sample-barcoded 5' primer with a J-beta primer mix, a second PCR ran for 7 to 11 cycles. A tag from a template-switch adaptor with 12 random nucleotides marked each cDNA molecule. Using its own MiXCR run on the 5' RACE reads, TCRdb lists one record per CDR3 protein. The sample lists roughly 700,000 distinct CDR3 sequences; roughly 25% were seen once. This sample also belongs to another study, concerning T cells of mothers and their children. From that paper: Samples were provided by three healthy Caucasian mothers and their six children. In both related and unrelated pairs, TCR recombination output is shaped similarly by thymic selection.

This sequence was found in a boy under 18 in good health. Sequencing was carried out using blood. The chain combines TRBV7-7 with TRBJ2-5; D could derive from TRBD1 or TRBD2 (6 bases each). CDR3 sequence reads: CASSPTGRMETQYF. The CDR3 DNA reads as TGTGCTAGCAGCCCAACAGGGAGGATGGAGACCCAGTACTTC.